A selection of T cell receptor beta chains follows, all from one sample in a study of T cells in Graves' hyperthyroidism and ophthalmopathy. TCRdb reprocessed the multiplex PCR reads via MiXCR and lists one record per CDR3 protein. The data show approximately 630,000 distinct CDR3 sequences, around 16% seen once. Sequencing input: blood. The receptors derive from a woman between 25 and 40 years old with Graves' hyperthyroidism. Each CDR3 is given with its conserved first and last residue. A D gene is named only where the DNA matches it firmly. The size field is filled for only some rows; it gives once, few, many or a size class.

v_call	j_call	clone_size	d_call	cdr3_nt	cdr3_aa
TRBV11-2	TRBJ2-7	.	.	TGTGCCAGCAGCCCCGCCAGCGGTCCCTACGAGCAGTACTTC	CASSPASGPYEQYF
TRBV27	TRBJ1-5	few	TRBD1	TGTGCCAGCAGCCCCCCCGCAGGGGGCGGTCAGCCCCAGCATTTT	CASSPPAGGGQPQHF
TRBV5-1	TRBJ1-3	.	.	TGCGCCAGCAGCTTGGGGCAGGGTGACACCATATATTTT	CASSLGQGDTIYF
TRBV3-1	TRBJ2-3	many	TRBD2	TGTGCCAGCAGCCAAGAATGGGGGACTATCGGAGATACGCAGTATTTT	CASSQEWGTIGDTQYF
TRBV5-1	TRBJ2-7	many	TRBD1	TGCGCCAGCAGTTCGGAACCGGGACAGGGGGCCTACGAGCAGTACTTC	CASSSEPGQGAYEQYF
TRBV27	TRBJ1-1	many	.	TGTGCCAGCGCCATTACAGAGTACACTGAAGCTTTCTTT	CASAITEYTEAFF
TRBV6-2/TRBV6-3	TRBJ2-6	.	.	TGTGCCAGCAGTTACTCGACCCCGGGCTCTGGGGCCAACGTCCTGACTTTC	CASSYSTPGSGANVLTF
TRBV19	TRBJ2-1	few	TRBD2	TGTGCCAGTAGTATTTTGCTAGCGGGAGATGAGCAGTTCTTC	CASSILLAGDEQFF
TRBV28	TRBJ2-5	many	TRBD1	TGTGCCAGCAGTTTAAGCTCGACAGGGGAAGGAGAGACCCAGTACTTC	CASSLSSTGEGETQYF
TRBV7-2	TRBJ2-3	many	TRBD2	TGTGCCAGCAGCTCCGTACCCGGGACTAGCGGGAGTGATACGCAGTATTTT	CASSSVPGTSGSDTQYF
TRBV28	TRBJ1-6	many	.	TGTGCCAGCAGTTTTGGGGGTTCGTCCCTCCACTTT	CASSFGGSSLHF
TRBV2	TRBJ2-7	many	TRBD1	TGTGCCACTGGGGGACAGGGGACCTCCTACGAGCAGTACTTC	CATGGQGTSYEQYF
TRBV2	TRBJ2-3	many	.	TGTGCCACCCGCGGCGGCACAGATACGCAGTATTTT	CATRGGTDTQYF
TRBV7-2	TRBJ2-1	many	.	TGTGCCAGCAGCTTAGCCAGTAACACAGAGCAGTTCTTC	CASSLASNTEQFF
TRBV19	TRBJ2-5	.	.	TGTGCCAGTAGTATCGGGCAGGGCCAAGAGACCCAGTACTTC	CASSIGQGQETQYF
TRBV2	TRBJ2-4	few	TRBD2	TGTGCCAGCAGTAGTACTAGCGGGAGGATGGGTAAAAACATTCAGTACTTC	CASSSTSGRMGKNIQYF
TRBV11-3	TRBJ2-1	many	TRBD1	TGTGCCAGCAGCTTAGGACAGGGCTACAATGAGCAGTTCTTC	CASSLGQGYNEQFF
TRBV7-9	TRBJ1-5	.	TRBD1	TGTGCCAGCAGCTTATATGGACAGGGGAGGGGGAGCAATCAGCCCCAGCATTTT	CASSLYGQGRGSNQPQHF
TRBV10-3	TRBJ1-1	many	TRBD1	TGTGCCATCAGTGAGGGGGGACAGTGGCGCACTGAAGCTTTCTTT	CAISEGGQWRTEAFF
TRBV20-1	TRBJ1-4	many	.	TGCAGTGCTAATGAGTTAGGGGATGAAAAACTGTTTTTT	CSANELGDEKLFF